The 3 T cell receptor beta chains below all came from one sample that was sequenced in a study of CD8 T cells in ankylosing spondylitis. TCRdb re-analysed the 5' RACE reads in MiXCR, keeping a single row per CDR3 protein. The data hold about 130,000 distinct CDR3 sequences, with about 6.7% observed a single time. Sample: blood, either unsorted or a sorted T cell fraction (not recorded which). The origin of the receptors is a female donor with ankylosing spondylitis or in good health (not recorded which).

Details on this clonotype: Given a much more abundant clone one base away, this may be a read error. The chain couples TRBV7-9 to TRBJ1-1; D may be TRBD1 (5 bases). CDR1 and CDR2 from the germline V gene are SEHNR and FQNEAQ (reference sequence). The CDR3 is 14 amino acids. DNA for the CDR3: TGTGCCAGCACCTCCGACAGTATGAACACTGAAACTTTCTTT. It translates to CASTSDSMNTETFF.

This clonotype was observed at least ten times. The chain couples TRBV7-9 to TRBJ2-7; no firm D call. Trimming stripped 5 bases from V and 3 bases from J, with 14 bases between. This CDR3 comprises 14 residues. CDR1 SEHNR and CDR2 FQNEAQ come from the germline V gene (reference sequence). The CDR3: CASSPGQQIYEQYF. In nucleotides, the CDR3 is TGTGCCAGCAGCCCAGGCCAACAGATCTACGAGCAGTACTTC.

This clonotype has a count of ten or more. The chain couples TRBV28 to TRBJ1-1; 9 bases map to TRBD1. The ends lost 6 bases at V and 8 bases at J; junction bases unmatched: 7. The CDR3 has 13 residues. The germline CDR1 and CDR2 sequences are MDHEN and SYDVKM. The CDR3 reads CASSLTGGAEAFF. CDR3 coding DNA: TGTGCCAGCAGCTTAACAGGGGGCGCAGAAGCTTTCTTT.